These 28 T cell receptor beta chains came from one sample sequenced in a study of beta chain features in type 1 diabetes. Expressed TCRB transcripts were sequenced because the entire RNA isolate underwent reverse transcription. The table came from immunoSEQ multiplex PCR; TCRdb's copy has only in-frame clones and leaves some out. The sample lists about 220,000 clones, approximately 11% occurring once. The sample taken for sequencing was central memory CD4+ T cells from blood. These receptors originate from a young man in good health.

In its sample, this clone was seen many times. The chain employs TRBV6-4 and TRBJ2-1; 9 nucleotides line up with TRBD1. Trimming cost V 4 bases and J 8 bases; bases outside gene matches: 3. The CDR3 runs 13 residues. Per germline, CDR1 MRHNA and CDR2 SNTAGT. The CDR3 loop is CASSADRGDEQFF. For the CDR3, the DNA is TGTGCCAGCAGTGCCGACAGGGGGGATGAGCAGTTCTTC.

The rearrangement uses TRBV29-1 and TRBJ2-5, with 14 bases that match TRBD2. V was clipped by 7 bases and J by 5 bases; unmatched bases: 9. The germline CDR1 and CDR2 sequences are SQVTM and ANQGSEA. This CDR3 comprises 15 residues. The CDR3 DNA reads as TGCAGCGGCCCAACCCGGACTAGCGGGAGGGAGACCCAGTACTTC. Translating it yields CSGPTRTSGRETQYF.

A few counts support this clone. The CDR3 protein is CASSLRGNQETQYF. CDR3 coding DNA: TGTGCCAGCAGCTTGCGGGGCAACCAAGAGACCCAGTACTTC. V is TRBV5-4 and J is TRBJ2-5; D tentatively reads TRBD1 or TRBD2 (5 bases each). Per germline, CDR1 SGHNT and CDR2 YYREEE (reference sequence). Trimming left V 1 base short and J 0 bases short, with 7 bases between. The CDR3 is 14 amino acids.

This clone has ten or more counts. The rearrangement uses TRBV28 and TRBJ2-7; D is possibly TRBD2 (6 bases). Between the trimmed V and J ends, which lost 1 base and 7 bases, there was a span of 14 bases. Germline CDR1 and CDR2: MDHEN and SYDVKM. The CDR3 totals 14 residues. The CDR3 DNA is TGTGCCAGCAGTTTATTCGGGAGCGCGGGGGAGCAGTACTTC. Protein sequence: CASSLFGSAGEQYF.

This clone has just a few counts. The CDR3 nucleotides are TGTGCCAGCAGCTTAGCCGTCCCTAGCTCCTACAATGAGCAGTTCTTC. This encodes CASSLAVPSSYNEQFF. This chain uses TRBV7-2 with TRBJ2-1; D gene ambiguous. Trimming left V 0 bases short and J 0 bases short, with 9 bases between. This CDR3 is 16 amino acids long. Per germline, CDR1 SGHTA and CDR2 FQGNSA.

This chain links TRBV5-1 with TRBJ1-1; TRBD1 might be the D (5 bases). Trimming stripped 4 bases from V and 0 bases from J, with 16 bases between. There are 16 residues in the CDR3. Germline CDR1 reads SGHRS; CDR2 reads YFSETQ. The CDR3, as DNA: TGCGCCAGCAGCAACCCCAAAGGACAAATGAACACTGAAGCTTTCTTT. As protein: CASSNPKGQMNTEAFF.

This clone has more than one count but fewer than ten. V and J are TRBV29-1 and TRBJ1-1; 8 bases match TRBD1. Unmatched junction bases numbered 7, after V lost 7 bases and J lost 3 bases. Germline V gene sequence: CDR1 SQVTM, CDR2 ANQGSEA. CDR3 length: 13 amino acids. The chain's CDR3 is CSASGGKDTEAFF. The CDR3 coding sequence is TGCAGCGCCTCAGGGGGCAAGGACACTGAAGCTTTCTTT. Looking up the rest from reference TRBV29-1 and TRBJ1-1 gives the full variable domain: SAVISQKPSRDICQRGTSLTIQCQVDSQVTMMFWYRQQPGQSLTLIATANQGSEATYESGFVIDKFPISRPNLTFSTLTVSNMSPEDSSIYLCSASGGKDTEAFFGQGTRLTVV.

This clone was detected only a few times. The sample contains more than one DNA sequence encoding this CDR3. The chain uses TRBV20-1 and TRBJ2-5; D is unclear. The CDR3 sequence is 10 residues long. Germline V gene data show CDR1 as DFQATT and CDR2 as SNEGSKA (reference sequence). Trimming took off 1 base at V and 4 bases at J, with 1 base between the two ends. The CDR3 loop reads CSARGETQYF. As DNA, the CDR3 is TGCAGTGCTAGAGGAGAGACCCAGTACTTC.

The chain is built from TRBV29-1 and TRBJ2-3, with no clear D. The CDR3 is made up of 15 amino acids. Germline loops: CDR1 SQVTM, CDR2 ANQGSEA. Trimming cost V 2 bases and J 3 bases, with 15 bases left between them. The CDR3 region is CSVENGGSITDTQYF. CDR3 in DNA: TGCAGCGTTGAAAATGGTGGTAGTATAACAGATACGCAGTATTTT.

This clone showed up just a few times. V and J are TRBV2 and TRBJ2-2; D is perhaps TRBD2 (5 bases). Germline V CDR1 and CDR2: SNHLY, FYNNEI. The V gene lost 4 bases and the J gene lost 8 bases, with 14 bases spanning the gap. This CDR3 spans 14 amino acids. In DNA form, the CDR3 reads TGTGCCAGCAGTGGAGGGCAGAGTAAGGGGGAGCTGTTTTTT. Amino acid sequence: CASSGGQSKGELFF.

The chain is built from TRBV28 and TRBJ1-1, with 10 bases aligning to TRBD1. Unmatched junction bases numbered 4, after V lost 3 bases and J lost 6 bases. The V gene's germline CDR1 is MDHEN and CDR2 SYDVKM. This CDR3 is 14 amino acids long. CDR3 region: CASSFLGQGAEAFF. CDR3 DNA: TGTGCCAGCAGTTTTCTTGGACAGGGGGCTGAAGCTTTCTTT.

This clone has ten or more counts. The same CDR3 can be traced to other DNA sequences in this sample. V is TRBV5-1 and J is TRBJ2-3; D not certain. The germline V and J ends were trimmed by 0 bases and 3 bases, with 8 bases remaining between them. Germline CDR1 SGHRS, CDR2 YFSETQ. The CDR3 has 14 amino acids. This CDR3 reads CASSLEDGTDTQYF. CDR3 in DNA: TGCGCCAGCAGCTTGGAGGACGGAACAGATACGCAGTATTTT.

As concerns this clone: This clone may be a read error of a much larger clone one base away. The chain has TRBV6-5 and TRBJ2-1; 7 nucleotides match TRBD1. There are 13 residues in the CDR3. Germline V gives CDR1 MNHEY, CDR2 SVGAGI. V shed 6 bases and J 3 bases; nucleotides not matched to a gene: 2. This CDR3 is CASSRDSYNEQFF. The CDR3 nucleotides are TGTGCCAGCAGCCGGGACAGCTACAATGAGCAGTTCTTC.

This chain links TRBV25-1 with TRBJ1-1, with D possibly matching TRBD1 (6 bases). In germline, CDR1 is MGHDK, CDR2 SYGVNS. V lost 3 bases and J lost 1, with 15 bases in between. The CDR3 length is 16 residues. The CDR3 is CASSDPSQGENTEAFF. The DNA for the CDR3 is TGTGCCAGCAGTGACCCCTCACAGGGTGAGAACACTGAAGCTTTCTTT.

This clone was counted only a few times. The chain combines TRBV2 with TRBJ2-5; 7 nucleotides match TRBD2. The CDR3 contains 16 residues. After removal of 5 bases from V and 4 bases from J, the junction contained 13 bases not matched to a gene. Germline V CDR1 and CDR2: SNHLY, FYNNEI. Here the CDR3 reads CASSWSGIRRPETQYF. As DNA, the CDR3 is TGTGCCAGCAGTTGGAGCGGGATTCGTCGCCCAGAGACCCAGTACTTC. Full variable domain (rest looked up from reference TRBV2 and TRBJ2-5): EPEVTQTPSHQVTQMGQEVILRCVPISNHLYFYWYRQILGQKVEFLVSFYNNEISEKSEIFDDQFSVERPDGSNFTLKIRSTKLEDSAMYFCASSWSGIRRPETQYFGPGTRLLVL.

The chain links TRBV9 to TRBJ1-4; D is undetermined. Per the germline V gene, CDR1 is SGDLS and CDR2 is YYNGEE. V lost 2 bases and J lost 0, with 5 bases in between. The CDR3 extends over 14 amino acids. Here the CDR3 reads CASSVTPTNEKLFF. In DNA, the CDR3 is TGTGCCAGCAGCGTTACCCCAACTAATGAAAAACTGTTTTTT.

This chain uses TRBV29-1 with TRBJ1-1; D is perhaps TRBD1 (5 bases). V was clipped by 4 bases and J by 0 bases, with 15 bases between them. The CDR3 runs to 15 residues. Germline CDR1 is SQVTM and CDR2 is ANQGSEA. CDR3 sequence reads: CSVAAGWGMNTEAFF. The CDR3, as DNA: TGCAGCGTTGCCGCAGGGTGGGGTATGAACACTGAAGCTTTCTTT.

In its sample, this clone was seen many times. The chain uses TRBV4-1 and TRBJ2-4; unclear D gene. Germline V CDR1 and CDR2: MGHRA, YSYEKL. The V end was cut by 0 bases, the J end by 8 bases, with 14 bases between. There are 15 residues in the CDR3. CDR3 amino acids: CASSQDPRVVHIQYF. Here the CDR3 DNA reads TGCGCCAGCAGCCAAGATCCAAGGGTTGTACACATTCAGTACTTC.

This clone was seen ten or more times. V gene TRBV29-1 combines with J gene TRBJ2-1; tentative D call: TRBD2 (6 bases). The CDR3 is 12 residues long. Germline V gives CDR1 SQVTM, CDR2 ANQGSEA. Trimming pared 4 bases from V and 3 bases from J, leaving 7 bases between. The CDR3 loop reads CSVAGGYNEQFF. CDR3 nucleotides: TGCAGCGTTGCCGGGGGCTACAATGAGCAGTTCTTC.

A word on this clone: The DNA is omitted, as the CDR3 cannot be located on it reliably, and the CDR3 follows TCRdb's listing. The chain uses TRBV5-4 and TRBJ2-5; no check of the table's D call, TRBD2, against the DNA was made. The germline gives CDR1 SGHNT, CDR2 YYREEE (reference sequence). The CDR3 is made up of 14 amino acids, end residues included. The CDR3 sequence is CASSFGPGEETQYF.

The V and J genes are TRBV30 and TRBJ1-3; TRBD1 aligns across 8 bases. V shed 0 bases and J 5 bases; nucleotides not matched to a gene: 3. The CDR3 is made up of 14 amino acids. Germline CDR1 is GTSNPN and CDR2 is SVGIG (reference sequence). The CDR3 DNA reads TGTGCCTGGAGTGTAACAGGGGGAAGAAACACCATATATTTT. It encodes CAWSVTGGRNTIYF.

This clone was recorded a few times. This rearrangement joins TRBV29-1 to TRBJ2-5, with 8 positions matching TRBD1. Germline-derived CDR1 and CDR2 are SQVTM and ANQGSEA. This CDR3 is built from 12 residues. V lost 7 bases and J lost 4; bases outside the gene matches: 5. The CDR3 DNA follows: TGCAGCGCCATCGACAGGGGAGAGACCCAGTACTTC. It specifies CSAIDRGETQYF.

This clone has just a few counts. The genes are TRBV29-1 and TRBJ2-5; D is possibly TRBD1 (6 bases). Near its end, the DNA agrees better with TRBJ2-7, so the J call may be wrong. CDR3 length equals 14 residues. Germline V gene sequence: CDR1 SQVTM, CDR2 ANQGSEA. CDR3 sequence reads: CSVVGDTYSYEQYF. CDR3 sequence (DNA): TGCAGCGTTGTTGGGGACACCTACTCCTACGAGCAGTACTTC.

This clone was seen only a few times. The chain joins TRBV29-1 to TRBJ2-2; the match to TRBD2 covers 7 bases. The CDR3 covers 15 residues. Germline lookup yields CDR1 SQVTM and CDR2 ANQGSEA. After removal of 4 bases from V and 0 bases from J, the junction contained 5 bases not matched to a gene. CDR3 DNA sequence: TGCAGCGTTGTAGGCGGGAGCTCGAACACCGGGGAGCTGTTTTTT. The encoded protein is CSVVGGSSNTGELFF.

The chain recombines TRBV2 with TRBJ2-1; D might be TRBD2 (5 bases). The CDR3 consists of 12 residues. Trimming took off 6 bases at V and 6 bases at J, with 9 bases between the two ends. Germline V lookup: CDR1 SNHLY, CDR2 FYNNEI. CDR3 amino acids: CASRISANEQFF. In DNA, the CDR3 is TGTGCCAGCAGGATTAGCGCCAATGAGCAGTTCTTC.

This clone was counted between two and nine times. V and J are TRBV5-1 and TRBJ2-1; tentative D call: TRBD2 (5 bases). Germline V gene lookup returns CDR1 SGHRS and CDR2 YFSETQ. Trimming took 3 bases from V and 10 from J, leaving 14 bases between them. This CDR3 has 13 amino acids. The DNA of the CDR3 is TGCGCCAGCAGCTCCCAGGCTTGGGAGGAGCAGTTCTTC. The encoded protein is CASSSQAWEEQFF.

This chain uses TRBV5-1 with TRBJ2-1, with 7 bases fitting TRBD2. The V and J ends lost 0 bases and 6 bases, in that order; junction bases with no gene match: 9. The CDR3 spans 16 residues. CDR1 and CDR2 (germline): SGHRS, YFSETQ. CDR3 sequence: CASSLDGGRRGNEQFF. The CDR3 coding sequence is TGCGCCAGCAGCTTGGACGGCGGGAGACGGGGCAATGAGCAGTTCTTC.

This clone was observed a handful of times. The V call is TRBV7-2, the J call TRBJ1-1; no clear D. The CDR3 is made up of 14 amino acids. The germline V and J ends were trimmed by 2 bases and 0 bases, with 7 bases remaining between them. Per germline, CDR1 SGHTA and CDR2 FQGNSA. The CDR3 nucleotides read TGTGCCAGCAGCTTACGCACTTTGAACACTGAAGCTTTCTTT. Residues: CASSLRTLNTEAFF.